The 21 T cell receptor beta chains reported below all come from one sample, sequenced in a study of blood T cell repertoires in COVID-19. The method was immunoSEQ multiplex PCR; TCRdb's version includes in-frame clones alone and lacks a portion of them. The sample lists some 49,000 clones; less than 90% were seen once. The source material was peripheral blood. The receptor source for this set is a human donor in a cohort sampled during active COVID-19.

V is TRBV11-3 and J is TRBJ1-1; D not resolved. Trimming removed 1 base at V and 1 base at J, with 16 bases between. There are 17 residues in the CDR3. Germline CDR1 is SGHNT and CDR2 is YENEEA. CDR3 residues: CASSLVGQARANTEAFF. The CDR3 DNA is TGTGCCAGCAGCTTAGTTGGGCAGGCGAGGGCGAACACTGAAGCTTTCTTT.

CDR3 amino acids: CASSPERQSNYGYTF. The CDR3 DNA follows: TGTGCCAGCAGCCCGGAAAGACAGAGTAACTATGGCTACACCTTC. The rearrangement uses TRBV5-4 and TRBJ1-2; D perhaps matches TRBD1 (5 bases). Trimming took off 4 bases at V and 1 base at J, with 14 bases between the two ends. Germline V gene data show CDR1 as SGHNT and CDR2 as YYREEE (reference sequence). The CDR3 covers 15 residues.

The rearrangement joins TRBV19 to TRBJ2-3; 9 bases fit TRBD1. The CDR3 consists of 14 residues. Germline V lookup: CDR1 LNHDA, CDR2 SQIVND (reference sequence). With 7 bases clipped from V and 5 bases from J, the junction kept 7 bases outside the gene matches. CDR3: CASNPGQGEDTQYF. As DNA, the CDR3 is TGTGCCAGTAATCCGGGACAGGGAGAAGATACGCAGTATTTT. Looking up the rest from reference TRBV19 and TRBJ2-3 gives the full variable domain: DGGITQSPKYLFRKEGQNVTLSCEQNLNHDAMYWYRQDPGQGLRLIYYSQIVNDFQKGDIAEGYSVSREKKESFPLTVTSAQKNPTAFYLCASNPGQGEDTQYFGPGTRLTVL.

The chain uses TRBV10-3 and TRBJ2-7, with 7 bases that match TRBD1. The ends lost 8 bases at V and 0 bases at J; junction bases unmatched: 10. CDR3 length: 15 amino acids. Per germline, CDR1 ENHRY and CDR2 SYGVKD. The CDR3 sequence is CAIASSGTVSYEQYF. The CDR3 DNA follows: TGTGCCATCGCCAGTTCCGGGACAGTCTCCTACGAGCAGTACTTC.

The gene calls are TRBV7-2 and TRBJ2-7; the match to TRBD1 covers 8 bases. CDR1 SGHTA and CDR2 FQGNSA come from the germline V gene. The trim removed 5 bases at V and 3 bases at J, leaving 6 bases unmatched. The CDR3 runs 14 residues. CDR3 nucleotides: TGTGCCAGCAGCCCTGGGACAGGTGACTACGAGCAGTACTTC. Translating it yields CASSPGTGDYEQYF.

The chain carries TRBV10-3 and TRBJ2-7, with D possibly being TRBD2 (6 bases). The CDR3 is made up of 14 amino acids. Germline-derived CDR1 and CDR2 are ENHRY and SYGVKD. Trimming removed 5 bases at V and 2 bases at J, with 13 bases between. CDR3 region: CAISPGVEPYEQYF. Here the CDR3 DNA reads TGTGCCATCAGTCCGGGAGTTGAACCCTACGAGCAGTACTTC.

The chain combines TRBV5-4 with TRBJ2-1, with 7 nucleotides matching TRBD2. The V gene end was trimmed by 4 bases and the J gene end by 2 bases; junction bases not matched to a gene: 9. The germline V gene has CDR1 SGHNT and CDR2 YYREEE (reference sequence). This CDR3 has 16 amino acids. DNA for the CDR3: TGTGCCAGCAGCCCCCGGACTAGTACCGCCTACAATGAGCAGTTCTTC. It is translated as CASSPRTSTAYNEQFF.

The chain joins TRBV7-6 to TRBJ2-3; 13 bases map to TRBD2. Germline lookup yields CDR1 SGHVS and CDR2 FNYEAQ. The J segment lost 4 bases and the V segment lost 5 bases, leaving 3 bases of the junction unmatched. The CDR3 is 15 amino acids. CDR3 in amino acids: CASSKGLAGSDTQYF. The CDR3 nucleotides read TGTGCCAGCAGCAAGGGACTAGCGGGATCAGATACGCAGTATTTT.

The DNA of the CDR3 is TGTGCCAGCATTGGGTGGGGGGACAGGGCCCAGTTCTTC. It encodes CASIGWGDRAQFF. The V call is TRBV28, the J call TRBJ2-1; 9 bases map to TRBD1. V lost 7 bases to trimming and J lost 13 bases; unmatched junction nucleotides: 11. The CDR3 length is 13 residues. CDR1 and CDR2 (germline): MDHEN, SYDVKM.

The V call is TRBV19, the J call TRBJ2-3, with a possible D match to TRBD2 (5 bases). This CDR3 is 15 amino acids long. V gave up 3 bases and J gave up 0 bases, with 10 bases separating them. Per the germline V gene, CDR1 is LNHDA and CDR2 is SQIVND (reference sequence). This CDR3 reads CASSIQRGSTDTQYF. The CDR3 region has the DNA TGTGCCAGTAGTATCCAACGGGGTAGCACAGATACGCAGTATTTT.

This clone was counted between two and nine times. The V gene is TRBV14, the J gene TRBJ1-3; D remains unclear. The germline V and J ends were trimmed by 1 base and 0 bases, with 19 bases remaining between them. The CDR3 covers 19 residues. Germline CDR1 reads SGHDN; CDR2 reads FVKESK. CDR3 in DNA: TGTGCCAGCAGCCAAGTTAGGTCGTCGCGGGCAAGCTCTGGAAACACCATATATTTT. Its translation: CASSQVRSSRASSGNTIYF.

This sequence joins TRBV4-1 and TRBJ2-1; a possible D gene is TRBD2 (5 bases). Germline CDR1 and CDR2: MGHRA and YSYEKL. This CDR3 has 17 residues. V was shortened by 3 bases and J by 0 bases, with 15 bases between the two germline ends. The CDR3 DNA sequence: TGCGCCAGCAGCCAGTTAGGGAAGCGGAGCTCCTACAATGAGCAGTTCTTC. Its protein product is CASSQLGKRSSYNEQFF.

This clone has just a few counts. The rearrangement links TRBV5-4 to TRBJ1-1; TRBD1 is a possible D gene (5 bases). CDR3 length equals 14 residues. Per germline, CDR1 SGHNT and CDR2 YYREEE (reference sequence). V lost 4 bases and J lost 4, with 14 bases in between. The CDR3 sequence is CASSGITGFTEAFF. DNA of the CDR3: TGTGCCAGCAGCGGAATTACAGGTTTCACTGAAGCTTTCTTT.

For the CDR3, the DNA is TGTGCCAGCAGCTTAGGAAGACTAGCGGGCTTGGGGGAAAACGAGCAGTACTTC. Protein product: CASSLGRLAGLGENEQYF. The rearrangement links TRBV7-2 to TRBJ2-7; TRBD2 aligns across 10 bases. The length of the CDR3 is 18 residues. Germline V lookup: CDR1 SGHTA, CDR2 FQGNSA. With V trimmed by 1 base and J by 5 bases, 14 bases remained unmatched.

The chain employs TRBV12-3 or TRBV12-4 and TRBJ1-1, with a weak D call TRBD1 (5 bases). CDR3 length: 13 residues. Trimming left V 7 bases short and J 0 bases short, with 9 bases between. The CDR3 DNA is TGTGCCAGCATCCAGGGTCTGAACACTGAAGCTTTCTTT. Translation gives CASIQGLNTEAFF.

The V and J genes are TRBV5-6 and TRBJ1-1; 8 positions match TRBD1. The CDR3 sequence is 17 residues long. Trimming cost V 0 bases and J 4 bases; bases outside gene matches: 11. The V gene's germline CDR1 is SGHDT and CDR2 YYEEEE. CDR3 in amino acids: CASSLVRTGWGTTEAFF. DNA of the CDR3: TGTGCCAGCAGCTTGGTTAGGACAGGGTGGGGTACCACTGAAGCTTTCTTT.

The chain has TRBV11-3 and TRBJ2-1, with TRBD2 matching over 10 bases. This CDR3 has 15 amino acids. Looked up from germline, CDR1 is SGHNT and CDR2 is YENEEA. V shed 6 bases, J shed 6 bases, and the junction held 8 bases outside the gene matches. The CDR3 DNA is TGTGCCAGCAGTCCCCTAGCGGGAGTCCCCAATGAGCAGTTCTTC. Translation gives CASSPLAGVPNEQFF. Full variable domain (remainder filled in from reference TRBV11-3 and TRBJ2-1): EAGVVQSPRYKIIEKKQPVAFWCNPISGHNTLYWYLQNLGQGPELLIRYENEEAVDDSQLPKDRFSAERLKGVDSTLKIQPAELGDSAVYLCASSPLAGVPNEQFFGPGTRLTVL.

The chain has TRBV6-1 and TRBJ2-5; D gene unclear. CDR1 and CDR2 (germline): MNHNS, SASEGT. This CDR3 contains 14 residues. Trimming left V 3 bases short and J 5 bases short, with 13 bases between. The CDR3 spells CASSESTPRETQYF. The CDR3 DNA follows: TGTGCCAGCAGTGAGAGTACCCCTAGGGAGACCCAGTACTTC.

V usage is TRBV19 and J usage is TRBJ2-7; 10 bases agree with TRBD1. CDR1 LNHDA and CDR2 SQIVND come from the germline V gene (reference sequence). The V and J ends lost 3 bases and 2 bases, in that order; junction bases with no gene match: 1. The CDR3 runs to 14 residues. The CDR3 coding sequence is TGTGCCAGTAGTATTGACAGGGGGCCCTACGAGCAGTACTTC. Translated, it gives CASSIDRGPYEQYF.

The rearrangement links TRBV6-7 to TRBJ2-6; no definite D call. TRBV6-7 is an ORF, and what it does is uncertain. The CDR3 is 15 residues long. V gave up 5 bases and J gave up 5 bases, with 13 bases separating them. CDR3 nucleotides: TGTGCCAGCAGTAGCGTTTTGCGTCGGGCCAACGTCCTGACTTTC. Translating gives CASSSVLRRANVLTF.

CDR3 sequence: CASSNRDRVNTEAFF. CDR3 nucleotide sequence: TGTGCCAGCAGCAACCGGGACAGGGTGAACACTGAAGCTTTCTTT. This rearrangement joins TRBV7-2 to TRBJ1-1; 9 nucleotides line up with TRBD1. The CDR3 spans 15 residues. Trimming removed 5 bases from V and 0 bases from J; junction bases left unmatched: 4. In germline, CDR1 is SGHTA, CDR2 FQGNSA.